Included here is one T cell receptor (beta chain) sequence, with context. Its target is unknown. This record belongs to a study of beta chain features in type 1 diabetes. This CDR3 has 11 residues. Germline V gene lookup returns CDR1 SQVTM and CDR2 ANQGSEA. Study-level results: It was not settled here whether HLA type affects TCRB rearrangement. Significant though moderate, a shortening of TCRB CDR3s appeared in all four CD4+ subsets of Type 1 diabetes patients.

The sequenced template was cDNA made from the entire isolated RNA. Using immunoSEQ multiplex PCR, the repertoire was profiled, and TCRdb retains in-frame clones only, with some absent. The repertoire holds about 150,000 clones, about 13% seen once, with roughly 1.4% in the top ten. The chain carries TRBV29-1 and TRBJ1-4, with unresolved D. The receptor was derived from a man aged 18-30 years with type 1 diabetes. The sample comprised central memory CD4+ T cells from blood. The CDR3 DNA sequence: TGCACCTCTTACCGTGGTGAAAAACTGTTTTTT. It yields the protein CTSYRGEKLFF.